These T cell receptor beta chains were read from a single sample in a study of OX40 agonist ivuxolimab in advanced cancers. TCRdb's copy holds only in-frame clones and misses some; the assay was immunoSEQ multiplex PCR. Seen here are tens of thousands of clones, more than 80% observed once, and the top ten hold roughly 33%. The sample in question was CD4+ or CD8+ T cells sorted from blood, obtained in a trial of the OX40 agonist ivuxolimab. The receptor set was obtained from an adult with an advanced solid tumor such as melanoma, head and neck, liver or kidney cancer. The CDR3 runs from the conserved cysteine through the conserved F or W. A D gene is named only where the DNA matches it firmly.

d_call	v_call	cdr3_aa
.	TRBV27	CASSPHSGPYNEQFF
.	TRBV9	CASSAGARGATDTQYF
.	TRBV28	CASTQRTTGNTIYF
.	TRBV4-1	CASSQDRDNEQFF
TRBD1	TRBV5-4	CASSQDKAGGDGYTF
TRBD2	TRBV7-2	CASSLIFLAGGGSYNEQFF
.	TRBV19	CGGERTEAFF
.	TRBV27	CASSPHRDTVGQYF
.	TRBV6-1	CASSAGREVRRDNEQFF
TRBD2	TRBV5-4	CASSSGIQFF
.	TRBV28	CASSGPYTGELFF
TRBD2	TRBV5-5	CASSLTSGSTWAYEQYF
.	TRBV7-9	CASSRDLNEKLFF
.	TRBV14	CASSQAQITFQGQYF
TRBD1	TRBV4-2	CASSQDHRGIEAFF
.	TRBV11-2	CASSLEGALLGYNEQFF
TRBD1	TRBV7-9	CASSSPGGTGGSKNIQYF
TRBD2	TRBV19	CASSIAAGVSEQYF
.	TRBV21-1	CASSILSSSQETQYF
TRBD1	TRBV6-1	CASSVGTANTEAFF
.	TRBV5-1	CASSLVLNEETQYF
TRBD2	TRBV27	CASSPGTSGSTEQYF
TRBD2	TRBV10-2	CASSARGDSYEQYF
.	TRBV6-5	CASSENSPHQPQHF
TRBD1	TRBV19	CASNNDRGRKDQPQHF
.	TRBV4-3	CASSQEGLLAQDTQYF
.	TRBV6-1	CASASGNTIYF
.	TRBV12-2	CASRQETDACSCEKLFF
TRBD2	TRBV7-9	CASSLPGLAGVSTDTQYF
.	TRBV10-2	CASSDPGDLEAFF
TRBD1	TRBV11-2	CASSQGGQGDDTEAFF
TRBD1	TRBV7-6	CASSPFTGTGLGYTF
TRBD2	TRBV5-6	CASSSLLSGRLDTQYF
TRBD1	TRBV12-5	CASGLVLGTGGVDTQYF
TRBD2	TRBV27	CASSPGTSGSGEQYF
TRBD1	TRBV19	CASSIGQGPYNEQFF
.	TRBV5-1	CASSFQGSEQYF
TRBD2	TRBV27	CASSLSGLARSYEQYF
.	TRBV7-6	CASSLTGWETQYF
.	TRBV27	CASSSLTTDTQYF
TRBD1	TRBV5-1	CASSLTGGPTVDTQYF